This T cell receptor beta chain was documented in a study of T cell responses to AZD1222 COVID-19 vaccine. Study results and caveats: Donors skewed white British and female; clonal diversity was possibly underestimated. A rise in Spike-specific TCR breadth and depth followed two AZD1222 doses. Nearly half of unique spike-specific TCRs reportedly avoided B.1.351 and B.1.1.7 mutated regions. Vaccine-related CD4 TCRs covered spike, predominating at 160-218 and 743-854.

Regarding this clone: Its antigen is as yet unknown.

CDR1 is SNHLY and CDR2 is FYNNEI in the germline V gene. CDR3 length: 13 amino acids. Trimming cost V 3 bases and J 1 base, with 6 bases left between them. Libraries were prepared by immunoSEQ multiplex PCR; TCRdb keeps only in-frame clonotypes and omits some of them. The data contain 130,000 or so clones, 65% to 90% of them singletons. This sample comprised peripheral blood, obtained 28 days after the second dose of the MenACWY control vaccine. The V and J genes are TRBV2 and TRBJ1-1; no clear D gene. This clonotype was obtained from an adult who received the MenACWY meningococcal vaccine as a control. The CDR3 spells CASSDQRNTEAFF. The CDR3, as DNA: TGTGCCAGCAGTGACCAACGGAACACTGAAGCTTTCTTT.